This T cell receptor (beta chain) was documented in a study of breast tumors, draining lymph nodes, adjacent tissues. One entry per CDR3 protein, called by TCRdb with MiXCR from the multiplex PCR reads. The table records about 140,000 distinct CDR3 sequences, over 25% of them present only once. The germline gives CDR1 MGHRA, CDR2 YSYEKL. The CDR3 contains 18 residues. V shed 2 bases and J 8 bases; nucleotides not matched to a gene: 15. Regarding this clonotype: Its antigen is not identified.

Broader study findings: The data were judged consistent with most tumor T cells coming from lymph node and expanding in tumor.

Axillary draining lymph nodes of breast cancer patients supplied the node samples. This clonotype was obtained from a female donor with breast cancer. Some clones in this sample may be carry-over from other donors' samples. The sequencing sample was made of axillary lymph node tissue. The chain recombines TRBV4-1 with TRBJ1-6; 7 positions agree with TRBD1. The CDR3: CASSQRQGCVAWHSPLHF. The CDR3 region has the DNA TGCGCCAGCAGCCAAAGACAGGGTTGTGTGGCTTGGCATTCACCCCTCCACTTT.